This T cell receptor (beta chain) was sequenced during a study of cytomegalovirus exposure and HLA in healthy donors (dated by TCRdb to about 2017). Regarding the study in general: An earlier analysis of several hundred of the donors reported 250 to 350 Gb of sequence data and roughly 100 million unique TCR beta sequences from around 200 million T cells. The study used immunosequencing to profile the T cell repertoires of approximately 690 subjects and linked those repertoires to cytomegalovirus serostatus. Of the 300 to 500 genotyped donors, 75% to 85% were placed in the genetic ancestry cluster associated with self-reported Caucasian donors. HLA typing covered class I and class II loci at four-digit resolution. Donor age, sex, ethnicity and CMV serostatus were collected together with the repertoire data. Four to six DR-DQ haplotypes were handled as single units for association and clustering, since linkage in the cohort was strong. An early release covering approximately 600 HLA-typed donors comprised 250 to 350 gigabases of sequencing data and some 79 million unique TCR sequences. Across 300 to 400 genotyped donors of the cohort, an average of roughly 230,000 unique TCR beta nucleotide sequences per donor were sequenced, and roughly 17% of those sequences were non-productive. In the later analysis, no new phenotypic data were used to find candidate immune exposures; instead, reliance was placed on TCR beta sequences and their occurrence across donors. A separate validation cohort of 100 to 150 different subjects was used in addition to the approximately 640-subject first cohort. The number of typed donors differed by locus: about 620-640 for A, B, C, DRB1 and DQB1; approximately 540 for DQA1; 606 for DPA1; and roughly 470 for DPB1. To predict cytomegalovirus infection status, the study brought together high-throughput TCR immunosequencing, statistical association of individual TCRs with disease status, and machine learning. To decide whether each TCR beta V gene segment behaved as functional or pseudogenic, an earlier analysis of over 500 of the donors relied on high-throughput TCR beta sequencing. In a later analysis, previously published TCR beta repertoires from 550 to 750 donors were re-analyzed and high-resolution HLA genotyping was added so that TCR occurrence patterns could be studied. A later genetic analysis used genome-wide SNP genotypes for about three fifths of the 666 donors, treating that subset as a discovery cohort. All discovery cohort repertoires had been generated on a single sequencing platform. The study was designed to test whether signatures of past pathogen exposure could be identified by cataloging public T cell receptors. Here is what the overall study found, with its caveats: A further reported finding was that TCR beta sequences accurately predicted the HLA-A and HLA-B alleles for most subjects in the first cohort. The study listed over 150 TCR beta chains as associated with cytomegalovirus. In vitro tests confirmed that three of the cytomegalovirus-associated TCR beta chains recognize cytomegalovirus antigens. According to a later analysis, parvovirus B19, influenza, CMV and Epstein-Barr virus appeared linked to several top co-occurrence clusters. Some IMGT-functional V segments, including TRBV6-2 and TRBV6-3, could not be distinguished by the 87-base-pair reads and were therefore excluded. Roughly 15 rarely observed V segments, including chromosome 9 orphons, were excluded from the earlier analysis of just under 600 of the donors because counts were too low. Linkage disequilibrium might explain the correlated functional status among segregating V segments, but an unknown experimental factor could not be excluded. Because HLA typing was unavailable for some donors at each locus, only the typed subset was used in association tests. A group of highly shared sequence variants was considered likely to be a technical artifact of the sequencing pipeline. Roughly uniform sequencing depth across donors was assumed in presence/absence analyses, although this assumption may not hold. Specific HLA alleles were associated with roughly 17,000 TCR beta sequences at a false discovery rate of 0.05 in a later analysis. When HLA alleles, especially DR and DQ, strongly co-occurred, attributing TCR associations to individual alleles was difficult. In a later analysis, most CMV-associated TCR beta chains were found to appear HLA-restricted, with HLA associations seemingly driven largely by CMV exposure. The authors suggested that the approach could potentially be generalized to other disease states and immunological phenotypes. A later genetic analysis associated a missense DCLRE1C variant with V-gene and J-gene trimming of TCR beta chains, and an independent cohort replicated the association. Most TCR sequences were observed very rarely across donors, whereas some public TCRs were present in many individuals. For the cohort, immune exposure information was limited to CMV serostatus. Compared with the roughly 710-donor mean, donors in an Asian-associated ancestry cluster had fewer N-insertions in productive TCRs, according to a later genetic analysis. This cohort had only TCR beta chains sequenced, and the lack of alpha or paired-chain data limited which features could be detected. According to a later analysis, TCR association rates differed among HLA loci, with DRB1 alleles showing the most associated TCRs and HLA-C alleles showing the fewest. In both the original and validation cohorts, the classifier was reported to diagnose cytomegalovirus status with high specificity and sensitivity. In a later analysis, HLA-associated TCR beta chains were found to be more clonally expanded and to have lower generation probabilities than equally common non-associated chains. In an earlier analysis of roughly 560 of the donors, most TCR beta V segments were observed in productive rearrangements about 87% or about 30% of the time, broadly matching IMGT annotations.

Concerning this clone itself: Its antigen remains undetermined. Per-base quality was not reported, and no clone a single base away is much larger than it.

The library was produced with the immunoSEQ multiplex PCR assay. The multiplex PCR relied on a mix of 60 forward primers for TCR Vbeta segments and 13 reverse primers for TCR Jbeta segments. A multiplex PCR assay on genomic DNA amplified the CDR3 region of rearranged TCR beta genes. Amplified TCR beta libraries were sequenced as 87-base-pair reads on the Illumina HiSeq System. As for the original processing: A later analysis counted approximately 76 million unique TCR beta chains across the 500 to 850 repertoires, and 9 million to 14 million of these chains were shared by at least two donors. Raw reads were error-corrected and collapsed into unique sequences with a nearest-neighbor algorithm that merged closely related sequences to remove PCR and sequencing errors. Alignment of CDR3 sequences to IMGT reference sequences was used to assign V, D and J gene segments. For a sequence to be retained, at least a six-nucleotide match to both a V gene segment and a J gene segment was required. A rearrangement counted as productive if the CDR3 had no stop codons and remained in frame with V and J, and every other rearrangement counted as non-productive. Following IMGT convention, CDR3 was defined as the stretch from the second conserved V-encoded cysteine to the conserved J-encoded phenylalanine. Sequences without an unambiguous match to a single V gene segment were excluded from the earlier analysis of approximately 560 of the donors. In an earlier analysis of several hundred of the donors, a V segment was called functional when productive rearrangements were above 56.7%, and segregating when the standard deviation between donors exceeded 5%. A statistical classification framework was developed to diagnose cytomegalovirus status using the catalog of TCR beta chain sequences. A later analysis assigned V and J genes by comparing TCR nucleotide sequences with IMGT/GENE-DB human TR gene sequences. The TCRdist pipeline was used in a later analysis to assign CDR3 sequences and most-parsimonious VDJ recombination scenarios. In a later analysis, each TCR beta chain was defined by its CDR3 amino acid sequence together with its V-gene family, and reads without a unique V-gene family were excluded. As a way to deal with suspected cross-contamination and a sequencing artifact, a later analysis dropped nearly 600 nucleotide sequences that were highly shared and had low generation probability. In a later analysis, a clonal expansion index for each public chain was calculated from normalized within-repertoire ranks of inferred template counts. In a later analysis, generation probabilities were computed using a VDJ recombination model fitted to out-of-frame rearrangements, and the results were checked against IGoR. A later analysis scored TCR-TCR, TCR-HLA and TCR-CMV co-occurrence with hypergeometric tests, applying a repertoire-size bias correction to TCR pairs. A later analysis estimated false discovery rates by permuting HLA or CMV assignments 20 times. In a later analysis, co-occurring TCRs were grouped with DBSCAN, and TCRdist sequence similarity was added when clustering was performed within HLA-allele-positive subsets. Co-occurrence clustering excluded repertoires with fewer than 30,000 or more than 120,000 public chains, plus five with anomalous nucleotide sharing. TCRdb's version of the immuneACCESS table is confined to in-frame rearrangements and falls short of the full clone set. An unresolved V gene accounts for under half of the shortfall where checked; the remainder is of unknown origin. V and J calls and clone size are copied from that table; D and trimming were computed from the DNA. Within this sample are more than 90,000 clones, with roughly 76% of them counted one time only. Of the sample, about 8% is held by the ten largest clones.

The CDR3 starts with the cysteine, ends with the phenylalanine, and has 15 residues. Only the CDR3 DNA is retained, 45 bases long and in frame from the first base. From the germline V gene, CDR1 is MNHEY and CDR2 is SVGAGI. V gives up 5 bases and J gives up 2 bases, and the segment between their germline ends measures 13 bases. The cohort consisted of approximately 690 healthy bone marrow donors. Cohort members were all nominally healthy when sampled, although unrecorded immune exposures were likely present. CMV serostatus was recorded as positive for about 300 and negative for about half of the roughly 700 cohort members, whereas no CMV serostatus was recorded for the donor in question. Every donor gave a peripheral blood sample, and the peripheral blood mononuclear cells from that sample were used for TCR beta sequencing. Genomic DNA extraction from the blood cell samples was performed with the Qiagen DNeasy Blood Extraction Kit.

The sample consisted of PBMCs. The sequence links TRBV6-5 to TRBJ2-1, with TRBD2 tentatively as D gene (5 bases match). The sequence was obtained from a human donor in good health. The nucleotide sequence reads as follows: TGTGCCAGCAGTCCCATGAGCGGAGCCTACAATGAGCAGTTCTTC. Its protein reads: CASSPMSGAYNEQFF.